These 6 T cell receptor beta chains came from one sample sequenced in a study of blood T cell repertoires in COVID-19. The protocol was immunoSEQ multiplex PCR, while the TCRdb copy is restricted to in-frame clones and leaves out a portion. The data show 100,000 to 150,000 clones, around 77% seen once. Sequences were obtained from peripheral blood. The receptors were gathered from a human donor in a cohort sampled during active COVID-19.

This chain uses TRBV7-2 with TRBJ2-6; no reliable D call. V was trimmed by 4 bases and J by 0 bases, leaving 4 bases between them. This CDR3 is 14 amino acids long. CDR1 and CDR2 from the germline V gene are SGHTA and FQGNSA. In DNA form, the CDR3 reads TGTGCCAGCAGCTGGAGCTCTGGGGCCAACGTCCTGACTTTC. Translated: CASSWSSGANVLTF.

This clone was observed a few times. CDR3 sequence: CASSGGQGAEEQYF. For the CDR3, the DNA is TGTGCCAGCAGTGGTGGACAGGGGGCTGAAGAGCAGTACTTC. V and J are TRBV2 and TRBJ2-7; 11 nucleotides line up with TRBD1. There are 14 residues in the CDR3. The V segment lost 4 bases and the J segment 7 bases; nucleotides outside the gene matches: 6. CDR1 and CDR2 (germline): SNHLY, FYNNEI.

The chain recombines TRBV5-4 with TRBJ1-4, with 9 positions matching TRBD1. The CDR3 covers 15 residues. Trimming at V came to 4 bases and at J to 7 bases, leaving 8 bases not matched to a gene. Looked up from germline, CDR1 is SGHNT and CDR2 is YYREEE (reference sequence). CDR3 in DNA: TGTGCCAGCAGCAGATACACAGGGGGCGGTGAAAAACTGTTTTTT. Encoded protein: CASSRYTGGGEKLFF.

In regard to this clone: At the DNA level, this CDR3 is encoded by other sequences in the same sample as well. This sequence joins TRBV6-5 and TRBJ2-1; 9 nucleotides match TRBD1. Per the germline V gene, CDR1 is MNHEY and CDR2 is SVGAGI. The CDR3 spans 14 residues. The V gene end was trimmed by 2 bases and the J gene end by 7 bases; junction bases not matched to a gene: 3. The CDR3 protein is CASSYGTGSNEQFF. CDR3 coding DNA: TGTGCCAGCAGTTACGGGACAGGGTCTAATGAGCAGTTCTTC.

The CDR3 region is CASSQDPRGRGKLFF. Written as DNA, the CDR3 is TGCGCCAGCAGCCAAGATCCCAGGGGTAGGGGAAAACTGTTTTTT. The chain carries TRBV4-1 and TRBJ1-4, with D tentatively TRBD1 (6 bases). The CDR3 spans 15 residues. In germline, CDR1 is MGHRA, CDR2 YSYEKL. Trimming stripped 0 bases from V and 10 bases from J, with 15 bases between.

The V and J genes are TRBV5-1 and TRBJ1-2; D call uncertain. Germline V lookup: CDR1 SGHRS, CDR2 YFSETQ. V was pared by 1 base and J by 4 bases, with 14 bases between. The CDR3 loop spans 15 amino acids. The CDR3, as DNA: TGCGCCAGCAGCTTGAGCGGCTCGTCTGGCTATGGCTACACCTTC. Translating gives CASSLSGSSGYGYTF.